This paragraph covers one T cell receptor beta chain sequence. These data belong to a study of blood T cell repertoires in COVID-19. Profiling relied on immunoSEQ multiplex PCR, and the TCRdb table lists in-frame clones only, not all of them. This table holds around 71,000 clones, approximately 89% found once. The germline V and J ends were trimmed by 5 bases and 1 base, with 16 bases remaining between them. The CDR3 is 16 residues long. Looked up from germline, CDR1 is SGHVS and CDR2 is FQNEAQ. The sequence came from a woman aged 55-70 years with acute or convalescent COVID-19. Material: peripheral blood. The chain combines TRBV7-8 with TRBJ2-3, with a possible D match to TRBD2 (6 bases). The CDR3 region has the DNA TGTGCCAGCAGCCAGGAGGGAAGAGGGGGCACAGATACGCAGTATTTT. It is translated as CASSQEGRGGTDTQYF.